The TCR beta chain described here comes from a study of CD8+ T cells in alopecia areata. For the study at large: Treatment of the treated patients consisted of oral tofacitinib, 5 to 10 mg twice daily. The study's findings and limits: Treatment with tofacitinib significantly lowered scalp clonality and reduced expanded CD8+ clones among the top 100.

Specified treatment: oral pan-JAK inhibitor, 5-10 mg twice daily. RNA was isolated and reverse transcribed to cDNA, the sequencing template. Generated by immunoSEQ multiplex PCR, the TCRdb table keeps only in-frame clones and is missing some. Of 120,000 to 150,000 clones in the sample, about four fifths were seen once. A word on this clone: Its antigen remains unidentified.

In germline, CDR1 is ENHRY, CDR2 SYGVKD. CDR3 size: 16 residues. V was pared by 0 bases and J by 3 bases, with 15 bases between. The sequence derives from a human donor with alopecia areata. The rearrangement uses TRBV10-3 and TRBJ2-7, with TRBD2 as a possible D gene (6 bases). This sample comprised CD8+ T cells sorted from blood, obtained at week 4, from a patient treated with tofacitinib. Here the CDR3 reads CAISESWGGFSYEQYF. CDR3 coding DNA: TGTGCCATCAGTGAGTCATGGGGAGGATTCAGCTACGAGCAGTACTTC.